These 27 T cell receptor beta chains share one sample of origin, sequenced in a study of T cell repertoires in cytomegalovirus infection. MiXCR was run by TCRdb on the reads, yielding one entry per CDR3 protein. The table has 130,000 or so distinct CDR3 sequences, about 6.3% seen once. The specimen was PBMCs. All receptors derive from a human donor in good health (CMV status not recorded). Some clones in this sample may be carry-over from other donors' samples.

This clonotype appeared many times. The genes are TRBV12-3 or TRBV12-4 and TRBJ1-5, with a weak D call TRBD1 (5 bases). V lost 6 bases and J lost 7, with 13 bases in between. The CDR3 has 13 amino acids. CDR3: CASRSGRHQPQHF. As DNA, the CDR3 is TGTGCCAGCAGGTCAGGGAGGCACCAGCCCCAGCATTTT.

The table lists this clonotype with a few counts. The rearrangement links TRBV12-3 or TRBV12-4 to TRBJ1-5; no clear D. Trimming pared 6 bases from V and 0 bases from J, leaving 9 bases between. The CDR3 is 14 amino acids. Written as DNA, the CDR3 is TGTGCCAGCAGACCTACAGATAGCAATCAGCCCCAGCATTTT. The encoded protein is CASRPTDSNQPQHF.

This clonotype was picked up many times. The rearrangement uses TRBV7-8 and TRBJ2-1, with TRBD1 as a possible D gene (6 bases). Trimming cost V 8 bases and J 4 bases, with 15 bases left between them. The CDR3 consists of 14 residues. Germline-derived CDR1 and CDR2 are SGHVS and FQNEAQ. CDR3 in amino acids: CASADRWAYNEQFF. DNA for the CDR3: TGTGCCAGCGCAGACAGGTGGGCTTACAATGAGCAGTTCTTC. Using reference TRBV7-8 and TRBJ2-1 for the parts outside the CDR3, the full variable domain is GAGVSQSPRYKVAKRGQDVALRCDPISGHVSLFWYQQALGQGPEFLTYFQNEAQLDKSGLPSDRFFAERPEGSVSTLKIQRTQQEDSAVYLCASADRWAYNEQFFGPGTRLTVL.

The V gene is TRBV2, the J gene TRBJ2-3, with TRBD2 matching over 7 bases. The CDR3 totals 13 residues. Germline trimming cut 8 bases from V and 2 bases from J; bases unmatched to any gene: 4. CDR1 is SNHLY and CDR2 is FYNNEI in the germline V gene. CDR3 coding DNA: TGTGCCAGCGGCGGGGGACCCACAGATACGCAGTATTTT. It yields the protein CASGGGPTDTQYF.

This clonotype was counted a few times. The chain is built from TRBV15 and TRBJ1-5, with 7 bases fitting TRBD1. This CDR3 is built from 18 residues. Germline CDR1 and CDR2: LNHNV and YYDKDF (reference sequence). The trim removed 4 bases at V and 4 bases at J, leaving 16 bases unmatched. Written as DNA, the CDR3 is TGTGCCACCAGCAACCCAATTGGGACAGCAAAATTAAATCAGCCCCAGCATTTT. This sequence encodes CATSNPIGTAKLNQPQHF.

This clonotype was recorded many times. The rearrangement joins TRBV7-9 to TRBJ2-3, with D perhaps TRBD1 (6 bases). The germline gives CDR1 SEHNR, CDR2 FQNEAQ (reference sequence). The V end lost 4 bases, the J end lost 6 bases, and 11 bases lay between the germline ends. CDR3 length: 13 residues. In DNA form, the CDR3 reads TGTGCCAGCAGCTCCCAGGGGTCGGATACGCAGTATTTT. Encoded protein: CASSSQGSDTQYF.

This clonotype occurred many times. J is TRBJ2-7 and V is TRBV7-3; 8 nucleotides match TRBD1. The CDR3 length is 13 residues. CDR1 is SGHTA, CDR2 FQGTGA, per germline. Unmatched junction bases numbered 5, after V lost 5 bases and J lost 5 bases. The CDR3 coding sequence is TGTGCCAGCAGCCCCGACAGGGGCGACGAGCAGTACTTC. Translated: CASSPDRGDEQYF.

This clonotype appeared many times. The J gene is TRBJ1-4, the V gene TRBV5-1; no firm D call. The CDR3 covers 15 residues. From germline, CDR1 is SGHRS and CDR2 YFSETQ. V lost 0 bases to trimming and J lost 1 base, with 7 bases between them. The CDR3 loop is CASSLVGQTNEKLFF. The CDR3 nucleotides are TGCGCCAGCAGCTTGGTAGGGCAAACTAATGAAAAACTGTTTTTT.

Ten or more counts support this clonotype. The chain is built from TRBV7-2 and TRBJ2-1; 9 nucleotides align to TRBD2. This CDR3 is 16 amino acids long. V gave up 3 bases and J gave up 5 bases; unmatched junction bases: 8. Germline V CDR1 and CDR2: SGHTA, FQGNSA. The CDR3 spells CASSLISGGLNNEQFF. The CDR3 DNA is TGTGCCAGCAGCTTGATTAGCGGGGGCCTAAACAATGAGCAGTTCTTC.

This clonotype was found many times. This sequence joins TRBV11-3 and TRBJ2-3; TRBD1 or TRBD2 may be the D gene (5 bases each). Per germline, CDR1 SGHNT and CDR2 YENEEA. Trimming cost V 5 bases and J 4 bases, with 19 bases left between them. The CDR3 has 16 amino acids. Here the CDR3 reads CASSPEGEGSPDTQYF. CDR3 nucleotides: TGTGCCAGCAGCCCAGAAGGAGAGGGGTCACCAGATACGCAGTATTTT.

This clonotype was recorded a few times. The V call is TRBV11-2, the J call TRBJ1-1; 9 nucleotides align to TRBD1. CDR1 is SGHAT and CDR2 is FQNNGV in the germline V gene. This CDR3 has 15 residues. The V gene end was trimmed by 1 base and the J gene end by 5 bases; junction bases not matched to a gene: 5. The CDR3 sequence is CASSLAGQGGTEAFF. The CDR3 nucleotides are TGTGCCAGCAGCTTAGCGGGACAGGGTGGGACTGAAGCTTTCTTT.

This clonotype was found many times. V gene TRBV7-2 combines with J gene TRBJ2-7, with D unresolved. This CDR3 has 16 amino acids. Germline CDR1 and CDR2: SGHTA and FQGNSA. The V and J ends lost 2 bases and 0 bases respectively, with 14 bases between them. The CDR3 region has the DNA TGTGCCAGCAGCTTAAACACTGCCGGCCTCTCCTACGAGCAGTACTTC. Translation gives CASSLNTAGLSYEQYF.

V and J are TRBV30 and TRBJ2-2; D may match TRBD1 or TRBD2 (5 bases each). The V gene lost 3 bases and the J gene lost 6 bases, with 5 bases spanning the gap. Germline V CDR1 and CDR2: GTSNPN, SVGIG (reference sequence). CDR3 length equals 11 residues. The CDR3 spells CAWRGAGELFF. The CDR3 bases are TGTGCCTGGAGGGGGGCCGGGGAGCTGTTTTTT. The full variable domain, completed using reference TRBV30 and TRBJ2-2, is SQTIHQWPATLVQPVGSPLSLECTVEGTSNPNLYWYRQAAGRGLQLLFYSVGIGQISSEVPQNLSASRPQDRQFILSSKKLLLSDSGFYLCAWRGAGELFFGEGSRLTVL.

This clonotype was observed a handful of times. CDR3 loop: CAWSPPPNTEAFF. CDR3 DNA: TGTGCCTGGAGCCCACCGCCTAACACTGAAGCTTTCTTT. V is TRBV30 and J is TRBJ1-1; D ambiguous. Trimming shortened V by 3 bases and J by 2 bases, and 10 bases separated the two germline ends. Germline V gene sequence: CDR1 GTSNPN, CDR2 SVGIG (reference sequence). CDR3 length: 13 amino acids.

The sample holds a few counts of this clonotype. The CDR3 region has the DNA TGCAGCGTTGAATATGGTCAGATGAACACTGAAGCTTTCTTT. This translates into CSVEYGQMNTEAFF. The J gene is TRBJ1-1, the V gene TRBV29-1; unclear D gene. The V end was cut by 2 bases, the J end by 0 bases, with 10 bases between. CDR1 SQVTM and CDR2 ANQGSEA come from the germline V gene. The CDR3 runs to 14 residues.

This clonotype was counted only a few times. This chain connects TRBV28 to TRBJ1-5; unclear D gene. CDR1 and CDR2 (germline): MDHEN, SYDVKM. The CDR3 consists of 12 residues. Deletions cut 7 bases from V and 8 bases from J, with 12 bases between. The chain's CDR3 is CASNPSGEPQHF. DNA of the CDR3: TGTGCCAGCAATCCCTCTGGGGAGCCCCAGCATTTT.

This clonotype was recorded a few times. The chain employs TRBV29-1 and TRBJ2-5; D not resolved. In germline, CDR1 is SQVTM, CDR2 ANQGSEA. The germline V and J ends were trimmed by 7 bases and 5 bases, with 11 bases remaining between them. The CDR3 runs 11 residues. This chain's CDR3 is CSAEGGETQYF. The CDR3 DNA follows: TGCAGCGCGGAAGGTGGGGAGACCCAGTACTTC.

There are a few counts of this clonotype. V is TRBV20-1 and J is TRBJ2-5; 7 positions agree with TRBD1. This CDR3 contains 16 residues. Trimming removed 0 bases from V and 5 bases from J; junction bases left unmatched: 12. Germline V gene sequence: CDR1 DFQATT, CDR2 SNEGSKA (reference sequence). The chain's CDR3 is CSARDRSGGARETQYF. DNA of the CDR3: TGCAGTGCTAGAGATAGGTCAGGGGGAGCGCGGGAGACCCAGTACTTC.

This clonotype appeared many times. The chain carries TRBV7-9 and TRBJ1-1; no definite D call. Germline V gives CDR1 SEHNR, CDR2 FQNEAQ (reference sequence). V lost 1 base and J lost 5, with 14 bases in between. CDR3 length equals 15 residues. CDR3 in amino acids: CASSLDPGGKTEAFF. The DNA of the CDR3 is TGTGCCAGCAGCTTAGATCCGGGAGGAAAGACTGAAGCTTTCTTT.

Many counts were recorded for this clonotype. The V gene is TRBV7-8, the J gene TRBJ1-3; no clear D gene. The CDR3 runs 16 residues. The germline V gene has CDR1 SGHVS and CDR2 FQNEAQ. The germline V and J ends were trimmed by 0 bases and 0 bases, with 9 bases remaining between them. This chain's CDR3 is CASSLAVSYSGNTIYF. The CDR3 DNA sequence: TGTGCCAGCAGCTTAGCAGTGAGCTACTCTGGAAACACCATATATTTT.

This clonotype was counted many times. The chain is built from TRBV5-5 and TRBJ1-2; D is ambiguous. Trimming removed 0 bases at V and 7 bases at J, with 13 bases between. The CDR3 loop spans 14 amino acids. Germline V gene sequence: CDR1 SGHKS, CDR2 YYEKEE (reference sequence). The CDR3, as DNA: TGTGCCAGCAGCTTGGGCCCTCTGAATCCTGGCTACACCTTC. Translated, it gives CASSLGPLNPGYTF.

This clonotype was seen a handful of times. CDR3 protein: CASSYPRRAGFYEQFF. CDR3 sequence (DNA): TGTGCCAGCAGTTACCCCCGAAGGGCCGGCTTTTATGAGCAGTTCTTC. J is TRBJ2-1 and V is TRBV6-2 or TRBV6-3; no reliable D call. Trimming shortened V by 2 bases and J by 8 bases, and 19 bases separated the two germline ends. Germline-derived CDR1 and CDR2 are MNHEY and SVGEGT. CDR3 length: 16 amino acids.

This clonotype occurred a few times. This chain joins TRBV19 and TRBJ1-6, with TRBD1 matching 7 bases. With V trimmed by 7 bases and J by 8 bases, 5 bases remained unmatched. Germline CDR1 is LNHDA and CDR2 is SQIVND (reference sequence). The CDR3 consists of 13 residues. CDR3 in amino acids: CASTGTADSPLHF. In DNA, the CDR3 is TGTGCCAGTACCGGGACAGCCGATTCACCCCTCCACTTT.

The table lists this clonotype with many counts. The rearrangement joins TRBV6-2 or TRBV6-3 to TRBJ1-6; perhaps TRBD1 as D (6 bases). Per the germline V gene, CDR1 is MNHEY and CDR2 is SVGEGT. V shed 2 bases and J shed 13 bases, with 15 bases lying between them. The CDR3 extends over 14 amino acids. The DNA of the CDR3 is TGTGCCAGCAGTTACGGGGGCGACAACCCGCCCCTCCACTTT. It encodes CASSYGGDNPPLHF.

This clonotype was counted at least ten times. The chain combines TRBV12-5 with TRBJ1-1, with 12 bases matching TRBD1. The CDR3 sequence is 18 residues long. Germline CDR1 LGHNT, CDR2 FRNRAP. The V gene end was trimmed by 1 base and the J gene end by 0 bases; junction bases not matched to a gene: 6. The CDR3, as DNA: TGTGCTAGTGGTTTGGGGGACAGGGGGCCCCTCATGAACACTGAAGCTTTCTTT. Its translation: CASGLGDRGPLMNTEAFF.

This clonotype has a count of ten or more. This rearrangement joins TRBV28 to TRBJ1-2; D not certain. This CDR3 is built from 13 residues. V lost 8 bases and J lost 0, with 10 bases in between. CDR1 and CDR2 (germline): MDHEN, SYDVKM. This CDR3 reads CASLGSANYGYTF. The CDR3 nucleotides read TGTGCCAGCCTGGGGTCAGCTAACTATGGCTACACCTTC.

J is TRBJ2-7 and V is TRBV18; possibly TRBD2 for D (6 bases). The V end lost 2 bases, the J end lost 6 bases, and 23 bases lay between the germline ends. The germline V gene has CDR1 KGHSH and CDR2 LQKENI. This CDR3 spans 17 amino acids. Here the CDR3 DNA reads TGTGCCAGCTCACCATTGAGTGGCGGGGCGGATCCCGTCGAGCAGTACTTC. Its protein product is CASSPLSGGADPVEQYF.